What follows are 20 T cell receptor beta chains derived from one specimen sequenced in a study of blood T cell repertoires in COVID-19. The protocol was immunoSEQ multiplex PCR, while the TCRdb copy is restricted to in-frame clones and leaves out a portion. The sample has about 270,000 clones, around 92% seen once; the top ten hold under 2.5%. The sample comprised PBMCs or T cells enriched from blood (not recorded which). These receptors all come from a woman between 55 and 75 years old who had recovered from COVID-19.

This rearrangement joins TRBV28 to TRBJ1-2, with TRBD1 identical over 7 bases. This CDR3 is 12 amino acids long. The J segment lost 7 bases and the V segment lost 5 bases, leaving 4 bases of the junction unmatched. In germline, CDR1 is MDHEN, CDR2 SYDVKM. CDR3 amino acids: CASSGGGRGYTF. CDR3 bases: TGTGCCAGCAGTGGAGGGGGCCGTGGCTACACCTTC.

The gene calls are TRBV28 and TRBJ2-5; the D gene is possibly TRBD1 (5 bases). V lost 10 bases and J 7 bases, leaving 25 bases between the germline ends. CDR1 and CDR2 (germline): MDHEN, SYDVKM. CDR3 length: 15 residues. Here the CDR3 DNA reads TGTGCCACCACCCAGGGCCAGGTGATTAAGGGGACCCAGTACTTC. It yields the protein CATTQGQVIKGTQYF. The full variable domain, rest sourced from reference TRBV28 and TRBJ2-5, is DVKVTQSSRYLVKRTGEKVFLECVQDMDHENMFWYRQDPGLGLRLIYFSYDVKMKEKGDIPEGYSVSREKKERFSLILESASTNQTSMYLCATTQGQVIKGTQYFGPGTRLLVL.

The rearrangement joins TRBV24-1 to TRBJ2-5; D may be TRBD2 (7 bases). The CDR3 is 13 residues long. In germline, CDR1 is KGHDR, CDR2 SFDVKD. Trimming left V 5 bases short and J 4 bases short, with 10 bases between. The CDR3 here is CATSGGGRETQYF. CDR3 DNA: TGTGCCACCAGTGGGGGGGGGCGAGAGACCCAGTACTTC.

The gene calls are TRBV5-1 and TRBJ2-5; 7 positions agree with TRBD2. Trimming cost V 3 bases and J 2 bases; bases outside gene matches: 13. The CDR3 runs 17 residues. CDR1 is SGHRS, CDR2 YFSETQ, per germline. The CDR3 nucleotides read TGCGCCAGCAGCTCCCCCAGGCCCCTAGCGGAACAAGAGACCCAGTACTTC. Translation gives CASSSPRPLAEQETQYF.

The chain is built from TRBV10-3 and TRBJ2-3, with 12 bases that match TRBD2. V dropped 6 bases and J dropped 2; count of bases not matched to a gene: 9. The length of the CDR3 is 17 residues. The germline CDR1 and CDR2 sequences are ENHRY and SYGVKD. Here the CDR3 reads CAIREGLAGGHTDTQYF. The DNA of the CDR3 is TGTGCCATCAGAGAGGGACTAGCGGGCGGCCACACAGATACGCAGTATTTT.

The V and J genes are TRBV19 and TRBJ1-5; 7 bases agree with TRBD1. With V trimmed by 6 bases and J by 6 bases, 11 bases remained unmatched. The CDR3 runs 15 residues. The germline CDR1 and CDR2 sequences are LNHDA and SQIVND (reference sequence). The CDR3 is CASSPDRGGGQPQHF. The CDR3 nucleotides are TGTGCCAGTAGCCCGGACCGAGGGGGCGGTCAGCCCCAGCATTTT.

CDR3 loop: CASSLWGGNSPLHF. As DNA, the CDR3 is TGCGCCAGCAGCTTGTGGGGGGGTAATTCACCCCTCCACTTT. J is TRBJ1-6 and V is TRBV5-1; perhaps TRBD1 as D (5 bases). V shed 1 base and J shed 6 bases, with 8 bases lying between them. Per the germline V gene, CDR1 is SGHRS and CDR2 is YFSETQ. The CDR3 is 14 residues long.

This sequence joins TRBV3-1 (or the pseudogene TRBV3-2) and TRBJ2-1, with 12 bases lining up with TRBD2. Germline V gene lookup returns CDR1 LGHDT and CDR2 YNNKEL (reference sequence). Losses at the gene ends were 5 bases for V and 7 bases for J; bases not matched to a gene: 12. The CDR3 runs 17 residues. The CDR3 DNA sequence: TGTGCCAGCAGCTCCTTCTTGACTAGCGGGAGTAGGAATGAGCAGTTCTTC. Its translation: CASSSFLTSGSRNEQFF.

The gene calls are TRBV6-1 and TRBJ2-5; the D gene is possibly TRBD1 (6 bases). This CDR3 has 18 amino acids. V gave up 4 bases and J gave up 1 base, with 22 bases separating them. CDR1 is MNHNS and CDR2 is SASEGT in the germline V gene. The CDR3, as DNA: TGTGCCAGCAGTGTAAACATCCAGGACAGACGCTTCCAAGAGACCCAGTACTTC. Translated, it gives CASSVNIQDRRFQETQYF.

The rearrangement links TRBV30 to TRBJ1-2; 7 positions agree with TRBD1. The germline gives CDR1 GTSNPN, CDR2 SVGIG (reference sequence). The CDR3 length is 14 residues. The V and J ends lost 5 bases and 5 bases, in that order; junction bases with no gene match: 11. The CDR3 nucleotides are TGTGCCTGGTACAGGGGTGCCCTTGGGTATGGCTACACCTTC. The encoded protein is CAWYRGALGYGYTF.

This sequence joins TRBV3-1 (or the pseudogene TRBV3-2) and TRBJ1-2, with 7 positions matching TRBD1. V trimming: 6 bases; J trimming: 4 bases; junction bases outside the gene matches: 8. CDR3 length: 14 residues. Germline CDR1 and CDR2: LGHDT and YNNKEL (reference sequence). DNA of the CDR3: TGTGCCAGCAGGGAGACAGGGCTGGGCTATGGCTACACCTTC. It encodes CASRETGLGYGYTF.

V and J are TRBV28 and TRBJ1-5; 7 bases are shared with TRBD1. The germline V gene encodes CDR1 MDHEN and CDR2 SYDVKM. The CDR3 loop spans 13 amino acids. The V gene end was trimmed by 6 bases and the J gene end by 5 bases; junction bases not matched to a gene: 4. The DNA for the CDR3 is TGTGCCAGCAGCCTACAGGGGTATCAGCCCCAGCATTTT. Its translation: CASSLQGYQPQHF.

V usage is TRBV3-1 (or the pseudogene TRBV3-2) and J usage is TRBJ2-7; 16 nucleotides line up with TRBD2. The germline V gene has CDR1 LGHDT and CDR2 YNNKEL (reference sequence). The V gene end was trimmed by 1 base and the J gene end by 0 bases; junction bases not matched to a gene: 6. The CDR3 spans 19 residues. The CDR3 region has the DNA TGTGCCAGCAGCCAAGGGGGGACTAGCGGGAGGGCCGTCTCCTACGAGCAGTACTTC. Translated: CASSQGGTSGRAVSYEQYF.

This chain uses TRBV5-1 with TRBJ2-1; weak D call: TRBD2 (5 bases). This CDR3 is built from 15 residues. The V gene's germline CDR1 is SGHRS and CDR2 YFSETQ. The ends were cut back, 0 bases at V and 0 bases at J, with 7 bases in the middle. CDR3 sequence (DNA): TGCGCCAGCAGCTTGGGGAGGAGCTCCTACAATGAGCAGTTCTTC. It yields the protein CASSLGRSSYNEQFF.

This chain connects TRBV19 to TRBJ2-7, with D possibly being TRBD2 (6 bases). Germline CDR1 LNHDA, CDR2 SQIVND (reference sequence). The CDR3 has 14 amino acids. The V end lost 2 bases, the J end lost 2 bases, and 10 bases lay between the germline ends. The CDR3: CASSIRTGAYEQYF. CDR3 sequence (DNA): TGTGCCAGTAGTATACGGACGGGAGCCTACGAGCAGTACTTC.

The V and J genes are TRBV9 and TRBJ2-7, with D unclear. The germline V gene encodes CDR1 SGDLS and CDR2 YYNGEE. The CDR3 is made up of 14 amino acids. V lost 0 bases to trimming and J lost 2 bases, with 9 bases between them. The CDR3 loop reads CASSVGTVTYEQYF. CDR3 DNA sequence: TGTGCCAGCAGCGTAGGAACAGTGACCTACGAGCAGTACTTC.

The V gene is TRBV4-1, the J gene TRBJ2-1; 8 bases match TRBD1. This CDR3 is built from 14 residues. From germline, CDR1 is MGHRA and CDR2 YSYEKL. V lost 8 bases and J lost 8; bases outside the gene matches: 11. CDR3 in DNA: TGCGCCAGCGGGCCAACAGGGGGATTCGATGAGCAGTTCTTC. Its protein is CASGPTGGFDEQFF.

The chain uses TRBV6-5 and TRBJ1-5; 10 nucleotides agree with TRBD1. The germline gives CDR1 MNHEY, CDR2 SVGAGI. There are 12 residues in the CDR3. The DNA for the CDR3 is TGTGCAGCCGGGACAGGGGTTCAGCCCCAGCATTTT. This gives the protein CAAGTGVQPQHF.

The rearrangement links TRBV18 to TRBJ1-2, with D possibly TRBD1 on 6 matching bases. Germline-derived CDR1 and CDR2 are KGHSH and LQKENI. The CDR3 is 16 amino acids. Trimming took 3 bases from V and 4 from J, leaving 18 bases between them. The DNA for the CDR3 is TGTGCCAGCTCACCGATGACCCAGGGGCAGTCCTATGGCTACACCTTC. Translated, it gives CASSPMTQGQSYGYTF.

This chain uses TRBV5-4 with TRBJ2-2, with 8 positions matching TRBD2. Losses at the gene ends were 6 bases for V and 2 bases for J; bases not matched to a gene: 6. The CDR3 totals 15 residues. The V gene's germline CDR1 is SGHNT and CDR2 YYREEE (reference sequence). The CDR3 reads CASNTGLDNTGELFF. The DNA for the CDR3 is TGTGCCAGCAATACGGGACTAGACAACACCGGGGAGCTGTTTTTT.